The present TCR beta chain was sequenced within a study of a mutant IDH1 vaccine in newly diagnosed glioma. Across the study: Once 4-6 weeks had passed after radiotherapy alone, vaccination started, or it started with temozolomide cycles. Radiotherapy, temozolomide, or both had been given previously, and both were given to most.

This clone came up once. Its target is not known. Documented time point: week 47, end of study. A single vaccine dose contained 300 ug of mutant IDH1 20-mer peptide, and topical imiquimod was used with it. Vaccinations, eight in total, occurred in weeks 1, 3, 5, 7, 11, 15, 19, 23. Per germline, CDR1 LGHNA and CDR2 YNFKEQ. The CDR3 runs to 16 residues. V was clipped by 0 bases and J by 6 bases; unmatched bases: 6. Profiling relied on immunoSEQ multiplex PCR, and the TCRdb table lists in-frame clones only, not all of them. The sample lists around 84,000 clones; 81% were seen once. Sequenced here: PBMCs, sampled from a glioma patient whose treatment included an IDH1 peptide vaccine. This sequence joins TRBV4-2 and TRBJ2-2; TRBD2 agrees at 8 bases. The sequence came from a man aged 40-50 years with glioma. The CDR3 sequence: CASSQDHGRASGELFF. CDR3 bases: TGTGCCAGCAGCCAAGATCACGGGAGGGCTTCCGGGGAGCTGTTTTTT.